This T cell receptor (beta chain) is from a study of cytomegalovirus exposure and HLA in healthy donors. Whole-study findings and limits: High sensitivity and specificity were reportedly achieved when the classifier diagnosed cytomegalovirus status.

As for this clone: Its specificity is not known.

Primers: 60 Vbeta forward and 13 Jbeta reverse. The data were produced by immunoSEQ multiplex PCR, yet TCRdb's version contains in-frame clones alone and is incomplete. The sample lists 68,000 or so clones; about 80% were seen once. With 5 bases clipped from V and 2 bases from J, the junction kept 5 bases outside the gene matches. Germline-derived CDR1 and CDR2 are SEHNR and FQNEAQ (reference sequence). The CDR3 length is 14 residues. The chain recombines TRBV7-9 with TRBJ2-5, with 7 bases aligning to TRBD2. The specimen was PBMCs. The receptor was derived from a woman between 25 and 40 years old in good health and CMV-seronegative. For the CDR3, the DNA is TGTGCCAGCAGCCAGGGACTAACTCAAGAGACCCAGTACTTC. Residues: CASSQGLTQETQYF. Using reference TRBV7-9 and TRBJ2-5 for the parts outside the CDR3, the full variable domain is DTGVSQNPRHKITKRGQNVTFRCDPISEHNRLYWYRQTLGQGPEFLTYFQNEAQLEKSRLLSDRFSAERPKGSFSTLEIQRTEQGDSAMYLCASSQGLTQETQYFGPGTRLLVL.